The rows below give T cell receptor beta chains drawn from one sample of a study of siplizumab effects on memory and regulatory T cells. Repertoires were generated with immunoSEQ multiplex PCR, while TCRdb's copy carries only in-frame clones and drops some. The profile shows some 70,000 clones, over 70% of them singletons. What was sequenced was Tregs sorted from blood. Receptor source: a human donor in good health. Each CDR3 is given without its conserved first and last residue. The order of the fields is J gene, clone size, V gene, CDR3 protein. Clone size is not always given. Where it is, it says once, few, many or a class for expanded clones.

j_gene: TRBJ2-1; abundance: -; v_gene: TRBV7-9; CDR3aa: ASSFSVASGVGEQF
j_gene: TRBJ1-2; abundance: -; v_gene: TRBV10-2; CDR3aa: ASSEWGKINYGYT
j_gene: TRBJ1-1; abundance: -; v_gene: TRBV19; CDR3aa: ASSARRGLNTEAF
j_gene: TRBJ1-1; abundance: -; v_gene: TRBV10-3; CDR3aa: AISESALVGAF
j_gene: TRBJ2-7; abundance: -; v_gene: TRBV7-2; CDR3aa: ASSPGRLVYEQY
j_gene: TRBJ1-5; abundance: -; v_gene: TRBV19; CDR3aa: ASSIASPGTGDQPQH
j_gene: TRBJ2-1; abundance: -; v_gene: TRBV7-2; CDR3aa: ASSLTSGSLNEQF
j_gene: TRBJ1-2; abundance: -; v_gene: TRBV7-8; CDR3aa: ASSPTWVANYGYT
j_gene: TRBJ2-3; abundance: -; v_gene: TRBV29-1; CDR3aa: SVVVRLADTQY
j_gene: TRBJ1-5; abundance: once; v_gene: TRBV6-6; CDR3aa: ASSPLDRSNQPQH
j_gene: TRBJ1-6; abundance: once; v_gene: TRBV28; CDR3aa: ASLDSAGGSPLH
j_gene: TRBJ1-5; abundance: -; v_gene: TRBV4-1; CDR3aa: ASSQDPNRRVGPQH
j_gene: TRBJ1-3; abundance: once; v_gene: TRBV9; CDR3aa: ASSVEDAGNTIY
j_gene: TRBJ2-7; abundance: once; v_gene: TRBV6-1; CDR3aa: ASSESGLHEQY
j_gene: TRBJ2-7; abundance: -; v_gene: TRBV19; CDR3aa: ASSPTRGPPYEQY
j_gene: TRBJ2-7; abundance: -; v_gene: TRBV30; CDR3aa: AGNRGGGMKQY
j_gene: TRBJ2-1; abundance: -; v_gene: TRBV4-1; CDR3aa: ASSQGLLAGGYNEQF